The next 29 T cell receptor beta chains were all read from a single sample in a study of blood T cell repertoires in COVID-19. Method: immunoSEQ multiplex PCR; TCRdb's copy keeps in-frame clones and lacks some. The sample lists around 30,000 clones; 70% to 85% were seen once. The sequenced sample consisted of peripheral blood. These receptors originate from a human donor in a cohort sampled during active COVID-19.

J is TRBJ1-2 and V is TRBV21-1. TRBV21-1 is flagged as a pseudogene. The CDR3 is made up of 14 amino acids. Here the CDR3 reads CASSKVVISYGYTF. CDR3 nucleotide sequence: TGTGCCAGCAGCAAAGTAGTGATTTCCTATGGCTACACCTTC.

The chain carries TRBV7-2 and TRBJ2-5, with TRBD2 matching over 8 bases. V shed 3 bases, J shed 2 bases, and the junction held 11 bases outside the gene matches. Germline CDR1 SGHTA, CDR2 FQGNSA. This CDR3 is 17 amino acids long. The chain's CDR3 is CASSLGLAGGRQETQYF. CDR3 bases: TGTGCCAGCAGCTTGGGGTTGGCGGGGGGCCGACAAGAGACCCAGTACTTC.

This chain connects TRBV3-1 (or the pseudogene TRBV3-2) to TRBJ1-1, with 12 bases fitting TRBD1. V dropped 5 bases and J dropped 3; count of bases not matched to a gene: 10. Per the germline V gene, CDR1 is LGHDT and CDR2 is YNNKEL (reference sequence). The CDR3 is 17 amino acids. The CDR3 region has the DNA TGTGCCAGCAGCAAGTCCGGGACAGGGGGCTTAGACACTGAAGCTTTCTTT. It encodes CASSKSGTGGLDTEAFF.

This chain joins TRBV27 and TRBJ1-1; tentative D call: TRBD1 (6 bases). V was trimmed by 2 bases and J by 5 bases, leaving 12 bases between them. The CDR3 has 14 residues. Germline V gene lookup returns CDR1 MNHEY and CDR2 SMNVEV (reference sequence). CDR3: CASSLQGPWTEAFF. For the CDR3, the DNA is TGTGCCAGCAGTTTACAGGGGCCATGGACTGAAGCTTTCTTT.

The CDR3 DNA reads as TGTGCCAGCAGCTCCCGGACTACCCTTAGGGGAGATACGCAGTATTTT. This sequence encodes CASSSRTTLRGDTQYF. This sequence joins TRBV7-2 and TRBJ2-3, with D perhaps TRBD2 (6 bases). In germline, CDR1 is SGHTA, CDR2 FQGNSA. V dropped 4 bases and J dropped 5 bases, with 19 bases sitting between them. This CDR3 region has 16 residues.

CDR3 sequence (DNA): TGTGCCAGCAGTGATCAGGGACAGGCCTATGGCTACACCTTC. The encoded protein is CASSDQGQAYGYTF. The chain is built from TRBV2 and TRBJ1-2, with 8 nucleotides matching TRBD1. The CDR3 spans 14 residues. The V segment lost 3 bases and the J segment 4 bases; nucleotides outside the gene matches: 4. Germline CDR1 SNHLY, CDR2 FYNNEI.

The V call is TRBV7-9, the J call TRBJ2-1, with D perhaps matching TRBD2 (5 bases). In germline, CDR1 is SEHNR, CDR2 FQNEAQ (reference sequence). The V gene lost 1 base and the J gene lost 7 bases, with 14 bases spanning the gap. The CDR3 contains 15 residues. CDR3 region: CASSLELAVENEQFF. CDR3 nucleotide sequence: TGTGCCAGCAGCTTAGAGCTAGCCGTTGAGAATGAGCAGTTCTTC.

The chain combines TRBV29-1 with TRBJ2-5; no reliable D call. The CDR3 extends over 13 amino acids. Trimming shortened V by 3 bases and J by 5 bases, and 13 bases separated the two germline ends. The germline gives CDR1 SQVTM, CDR2 ANQGSEA. The CDR3 is CSVDKVFGETQYF. DNA of the CDR3: TGCAGCGTTGATAAGGTCTTCGGGGAGACCCAGTACTTC.

This clone has more than one count but fewer than ten. This chain uses TRBV3-1 (or the pseudogene TRBV3-2) with TRBJ2-6; D is unclear. The CDR3 runs 12 residues. Trimming stripped 10 bases from V and 1 base from J, with 5 bases between. CDR1 and CDR2 (germline): LGHDT, YNNKEL (reference sequence). DNA of the CDR3: TGTGCCACCATGTCTGGGGCCAACGTCCTGACTTTC. This codes for CATMSGANVLTF.

The chain employs TRBV19 and TRBJ1-5; D call uncertain. CDR3 length: 16 amino acids. Looked up from germline, CDR1 is LNHDA and CDR2 is SQIVND (reference sequence). V lost 5 bases, J lost 1 base, and 15 bases lay in between. The DNA of the CDR3 is TGTGCCAGTAGTCCAAGGTCCGGGAAAAGCAATCAGCCCCAGCATTTT. This gives the protein CASSPRSGKSNQPQHF.

The chain uses TRBV6-1 and TRBJ1-4, with 9 bases matching TRBD1. Germline assignment: CDR1 MNHNS and CDR2 SASEGT. Germline trimming cut 3 bases from V and 7 bases from J; bases unmatched to any gene: 3. The CDR3 loop spans 14 amino acids. In DNA form, the CDR3 reads TGTGCCAGCAGTGATAACAGGGGGCGTGAAAAACTGTTTTTT. Residues: CASSDNRGREKLFF.

This chain links TRBV19 with TRBJ1-3; D remains unclear. The ends were cut back, 7 bases at V and 4 bases at J, with 20 bases in the middle. Germline values: CDR1 LNHDA, CDR2 SQIVND (reference sequence). CDR3 length equals 16 residues. The chain's CDR3 is CASTNGPGPGGNTIYF. CDR3 coding DNA: TGTGCCAGTACCAATGGCCCAGGTCCGGGAGGAAACACCATATATTTT.

The sample holds one count of this clone. The V gene is TRBV5-4, the J gene TRBJ1-1; D is perhaps TRBD1 (6 bases). The germline V and J ends were trimmed by 3 bases and 6 bases, with 21 bases remaining between them. The CDR3 is 16 amino acids. The germline CDR1 and CDR2 sequences are SGHNT and YYREEE (reference sequence). The CDR3 DNA reads TGTGCCAGCAGCTCTGCTGGGGGCGCGGATCGCGCTGAAGCTTTCTTT. It specifies CASSSAGGADRAEAFF.

The J gene is TRBJ1-2, the V gene TRBV6-5, with 9 bases fitting TRBD1. The germline V gene encodes CDR1 MNHEY and CDR2 SVGAGI. The CDR3 contains 14 residues. Trimming at V came to 6 bases and at J to 2 bases, leaving 4 bases not matched to a gene. The CDR3 coding sequence is TGTGCCAGCAGACGGACAGGGGCAAACTATGGCTACACCTTC. It translates to CASRRTGANYGYTF.

For the CDR3, the DNA is TGTGCCAGCAGTTTAAGAGGAACTGGAAACACCATATATTTT. Its translation is CASSLRGTGNTIYF. The gene calls are TRBV28 and TRBJ1-3; D call uncertain. The CDR3 runs 14 residues. V was cut by 2 bases and J by 2 bases, with 7 bases left in between. In germline, CDR1 is MDHEN, CDR2 SYDVKM.

The CDR3 DNA reads as TGTGCCAGCAGTTACTCGACGACAGCTGGCGGCTACACCTTC. The encoded protein is CASSYSTTAGGYTF. This sequence joins TRBV6-6 and TRBJ1-2; perhaps TRBD1 as D (5 bases). Germline values: CDR1 MNHNY, CDR2 SVGAGI (reference sequence). The CDR3 runs 14 residues. Trimming took off 0 bases at V and 8 bases at J, with 13 bases between the two ends.

The rearrangement joins TRBV5-1 to TRBJ2-3; tentatively, D is TRBD2 (7 bases). The CDR3 runs to 15 residues. Germline assignment: CDR1 SGHRS and CDR2 YFSETQ. The germline V and J ends were trimmed by 7 bases and 5 bases, with 20 bases remaining between them. Here the CDR3 reads CASSRPGGAGDTQYF. CDR3 coding DNA: TGCGCCAGCTCGCGGCCGGGGGGCGCGGGAGATACGCAGTATTTT.

The chain joins TRBV19 to TRBJ1-1; tentative D call: TRBD1 (5 bases). CDR1 and CDR2 (germline): LNHDA, SQIVND (reference sequence). V was shortened by 8 bases and J by 4 bases, with 14 bases between the two germline ends. The CDR3 loop spans 13 amino acids. The CDR3 sequence: CASQDGGVTEAFF. DNA for the CDR3: TGTGCCAGTCAAGACGGGGGGGTCACTGAAGCTTTCTTT.

The table lists this clone with a count of one. DNA for the CDR3: TGTGCCAGCAGTTTCCCGGGGACCGGGGAGCTGTTTTTT. As protein: CASSFPGTGELFF. The chain recombines TRBV28 with TRBJ2-2; the D gene is possibly TRBD2 (5 bases). This CDR3 has 13 amino acids. Germline assignment: CDR1 MDHEN and CDR2 SYDVKM. V lost 3 bases to trimming and J lost 5 bases, with 7 bases between them.

The chain is built from TRBV15 and TRBJ2-2, with D possibly TRBD1 on 6 matching bases. With 4 bases removed from V and 8 bases from J, the gap between germline ends came to 8 bases. The CDR3 totals 12 residues. The germline gives CDR1 LNHNV, CDR2 YYDKDF (reference sequence). CDR3 bases: TGTGCCACCAGCAAAGGGGGAGGGGAGCTGTTTTTT. As protein: CATSKGGGELFF.

This clone was counted only a few times. V gene TRBV28 combines with J gene TRBJ1-6; tentative D call: TRBD1 (5 bases). CDR1 is MDHEN and CDR2 is SYDVKM in the germline V gene. The CDR3 spans 15 residues. The germline V and J ends were trimmed by 2 bases and 13 bases, with 18 bases remaining between them. CDR3 in DNA: TGTGCCAGCAGTTTACGCAGGGCCCTCCAAAGGCCCCTCCACTTT. This sequence encodes CASSLRRALQRPLHF.

This rearrangement joins TRBV7-6 to TRBJ1-4; 9 positions match TRBD1. V lost 5 bases to trimming and J lost 2 bases; unmatched junction nucleotides: 3. The germline V gene encodes CDR1 SGHVS and CDR2 FNYEAQ. The CDR3 totals 15 residues. The CDR3, as DNA: TGTGCCAGCAGCAAAACAGGGGGCACTAATGAAAAACTGTTTTTT. Translation gives CASSKTGGTNEKLFF.

This clone showed up just once. The chain is built from TRBV18 and TRBJ1-2, with TRBD1 as a possible D gene (5 bases). The V end was cut by 2 bases, the J end by 3 bases, with 10 bases between. Germline values: CDR1 KGHSH, CDR2 LQKENI. The CDR3 extends over 14 amino acids. The CDR3 sequence is CASSPEQAYYGYTF. Here the CDR3 DNA reads TGTGCCAGCTCACCAGAACAGGCTTACTATGGCTACACCTTC. Variable domain in full (rest from reference TRBV18 and TRBJ1-2): NAGVMQNPRHLVRRRGQEARLRCSPMKGHSHVYWYRQLPEEGLKFMVYLQKENIIDESGMPKERFSAEFPKEGPSILRIQQVVRGDSAAYFCASSPEQAYYGYTFGSGTRLTVV.

This clone has just one count. V usage is TRBV7-9 and J usage is TRBJ2-1; 12 bases align to TRBD1. After removal of 5 bases from V and 9 bases from J, the junction contained 8 bases not matched to a gene. The germline V gene encodes CDR1 SEHNR and CDR2 FQNEAQ (reference sequence). This CDR3 is 15 amino acids long. This chain's CDR3 is CASSPGTGGKTEQFF. The CDR3 DNA reads TGTGCCAGCAGCCCGGGGACAGGGGGCAAAACTGAGCAGTTCTTC.

The rearrangement joins TRBV19 to TRBJ1-2; D is possibly TRBD1 (6 bases). Trimming pared 3 bases from V and 4 bases from J, leaving 12 bases between. CDR3 length: 14 residues. Looked up from germline, CDR1 is LNHDA and CDR2 is SQIVND (reference sequence). CDR3 protein: CASSIAGVRYGYTF. The CDR3 DNA sequence: TGTGCCAGTAGTATCGCAGGGGTACGCTATGGCTACACCTTC.

This clone was seen only once. This sequence joins TRBV5-6 and TRBJ2-1, with 11 nucleotides matching TRBD1. Germline V gene lookup returns CDR1 SGHDT and CDR2 YYEEEE. V shed 2 bases and J 8 bases; nucleotides not matched to a gene: 6. This CDR3 has 15 amino acids. CDR3 loop: CASSLPGQGDDEQFF. The CDR3 DNA sequence: TGTGCCAGCAGCTTACCGGGACAGGGGGACGATGAGCAGTTCTTC.

CDR3: CASSLRQQGTQYF. CDR3 DNA sequence: TGTGCCAGCAGCTTGCGGCAGCAGGGGACCCAGTACTTC. V is TRBV5-6 and J is TRBJ2-5; tentative D call: TRBD1 (5 bases). This CDR3 region has 13 residues. The V end was cut by 1 base, the J end by 7 bases, with 11 bases between. The germline V gene has CDR1 SGHDT and CDR2 YYEEEE.

The J gene is TRBJ2-5, the V gene TRBV7-3; D gene ambiguous. This CDR3 is built from 14 residues. Trimming cost V 2 bases and J 2 bases, with 9 bases left between them. CDR1 SGHTA and CDR2 FQGTGA come from the germline V gene. As DNA, the CDR3 is TGTGCCAGCAGCTTAGGAGCGCCTCAAGAGACCCAGTACTTC. Protein sequence: CASSLGAPQETQYF.

The chain is built from TRBV2 and TRBJ2-5; 7 bases line up with TRBD1. This CDR3 contains 15 residues. The germline V gene encodes CDR1 SNHLY and CDR2 FYNNEI. The V gene end was trimmed by 5 bases and the J gene end by 0 bases; junction bases not matched to a gene: 6. The CDR3, as DNA: TGTGCCAGCAGTCAGGGGGACAGATACCAAGAGACCCAGTACTTC. Translated, it gives CASSQGDRYQETQYF.